One sample yielded the 26 T cell receptor beta chains listed below, sequenced in a study of glioma-infiltrating T cells. Amplification of TCR alpha and beta CDR3 regions from RNA used iRepertoire nested multiplex PCR. MiXCR, applied by TCRdb to the multiplex PCR reads, yields one record per CDR3 protein. This table holds approximately 110,000 distinct CDR3 sequences, approximately 23% found once. The sample was glioma tissue, nonneoplastic brain tissue, or PBMCs (not recorded which). The receptors originated from a human donor with low-grade glioma or glioblastoma, undergoing nonglioma brain surgery, or in good health (not recorded which).

The chain carries TRBV29-1 and TRBJ2-7; no clear D gene. CDR3 length: 12 residues. V was shortened by 6 bases and J by 6 bases, with 15 bases between the two germline ends. Germline CDR1 is SQVTM and CDR2 is ANQGSEA. As DNA, the CDR3 is TGCAGCGTGACCCCCGCTCCGGGCGAGCAGTACTTC. This sequence encodes CSVTPAPGEQYF.

This clonotype was counted many times. The chain employs TRBV12-3 or TRBV12-4 and TRBJ2-3; D gene ambiguous. The CDR3 is made up of 12 amino acids. V lost 4 bases and J lost 5, with 7 bases in between. The CDR3, as DNA: TGTGCCAGCAGTTCGCTCGTAGATACGCAGTATTTT. Translating it yields CASSSLVDTQYF.

In the case of this clonotype: The CDR3 end shows no conserved phenylalanine or tryptophan, and so a read error is likely. The J gene is TRBJ1-2, the V gene TRBV27; 12 nucleotides line up with TRBD1. The CDR3 runs 14 residues. From germline, CDR1 is MNHEY and CDR2 SMNVEV (reference sequence). With V trimmed by 5 bases and J by 8 bases, 6 bases remained unmatched. CDR3 sequence reads: CASSTGTGGGGYTS. CDR3 coding DNA: TGTGCCAGCAGTACCGGGACAGGGGGCGGGGGCTACACCTCC.

As regards this clonotype: A much larger clone lies one base from this, so it may be a read error. Here the CDR3 omits its conserved ending phenylalanine or tryptophan, so a read error is the likely source. The chain carries TRBV10-2 and TRBJ1-1; the D is unclear. The CDR3 is made up of 15 amino acids. Between the trimmed V and J ends, which lost 6 bases and 0 bases, there was a span of 14 bases. The germline CDR1 and CDR2 sequences are WSHSY and SAAADI. As DNA, the CDR3 is TGCGCCAGCAGAGAAAGCCAACCACTGAACACTGAAGCTTTCTTA. Translating gives CASRESQPLNTEAFL.

This clonotype is medium-sized by share. The genes are TRBV4-3 and TRBJ1-2; TRBD1 is a possible D gene (5 bases). Germline loops: CDR1 LGHNA, CDR2 YSLEER. The CDR3 consists of 16 residues. The ends were cut back, 0 bases at V and 4 bases at J, with 15 bases in the middle. The CDR3 bases are TGCGCCAGCAGCCAAGATAAGGGGTTGGGAGGCTATGGCTACACCTTC. It is translated as CASSQDKGLGGYGYTF.

The chain links TRBV4-3 to TRBJ2-2, with 8 bases aligning to TRBD2. V shed 3 bases and J 0 bases; nucleotides not matched to a gene: 3. CDR1 is LGHNA, CDR2 YSLEER, per germline. CDR3 size: 16 residues. The CDR3, as DNA: TGCGCCAGCAGCCAGTATAGCGGGACGAACACCGGGGAGCTGTTTTTT. This codes for CASSQYSGTNTGELFF.

This clonotype was seen many times. V is TRBV12-3 or TRBV12-4 and J is TRBJ2-3, with 8 bases lining up with TRBD2. Germline trimming cut 7 bases from V and 4 bases from J; bases unmatched to any gene: 7. The CDR3 contains 14 residues. The CDR3 DNA sequence: TGTGCCAGCAAAATTAGCGGGGTCTCAGATACGCAGTATTTT. Its protein product is CASKISGVSDTQYF.

This clonotype was picked up many times. This chain uses TRBV4-3 with TRBJ2-1; possibly TRBD1 or TRBD2 for D (5 bases each). There are 13 residues in the CDR3. The V end was cut by 0 bases, the J end by 8 bases, with 8 bases between. The germline V gene has CDR1 LGHNA and CDR2 YSLEER. DNA for the CDR3: TGCGCCAGCAGCCAAGATTTGGGGGATGAGCAGTTCTTC. It yields the protein CASSQDLGDEQFF.

In its sample, this clonotype was seen many times. The chain combines TRBV29-1 with TRBJ2-1, with TRBD1 matching over 10 bases. CDR1 and CDR2 (germline): SQVTM, ANQGSEA. This CDR3 comprises 12 residues. The CDR3 reads CTSGTGEGEQFF. In DNA form, the CDR3 reads TGCACCTCTGGGACAGGGGAGGGTGAGCAGTTCTTC.

This clonotype occurred many times. The chain carries TRBV14 and TRBJ2-3, with D hard to call. The germline V gene has CDR1 SGHDN and CDR2 FVKESK. V lost 4 bases and J lost 2, with 7 bases in between. There are 13 residues in the CDR3. The CDR3 loop reads CASSLRSTDTQYF. The CDR3 bases are TGTGCCAGCAGCCTCCGATCCACAGATACGCAGTATTTT.

On this clonotype: A read error may explain this, as a much larger clone is one base away. The genes are TRBV5-1 and TRBJ2-2; D perhaps matches TRBD1 (6 bases). Germline-derived CDR1 and CDR2 are SGHRS and YFSETQ. This CDR3 region has 16 residues. V was pared by 0 bases and J by 4 bases, with 13 bases between. The CDR3 bases are TGCGCCAGCAGCTTGGTAACAGGGACCGTCACCGGGGAGCTGTTTTTT. It is translated as CASSLVTGTVTGELFF.

Turning to this clonotype: This may be a read error: a much more frequent sequence differs by one nucleotide. V is TRBV6-2 or TRBV6-3 and J is TRBJ2-2, with a possible D match to TRBD2 (5 bases). The CDR3 sequence is 16 residues long. Germline CDR1 and CDR2: MNHEY and SVGEGT. The V end was cut by 6 bases, the J end by 0 bases, with 14 bases between. CDR3 in DNA: TGTGCCAGCAGAGGACCTAGAGGGACGAACACCGGGGAGCTGTTTTTT. Amino acids: CASRGPRGTNTGELFF.

The chain combines TRBV7-9 with TRBJ1-5; D ambiguous. Germline V gene sequence: CDR1 SEHNR, CDR2 FQNEAQ (reference sequence). Trimming took off 4 bases at V and 5 bases at J, with 6 bases between the two ends. This CDR3 is built from 12 residues. The CDR3 nucleotides are TGTGCCAGCAGCTCAACCCATCAGCCCCAGCATTTT. Translated, it gives CASSSTHQPQHF.

This clonotype was seen more than once but under ten times. This sequence may be a read error, since a much larger clone differs from it by one base. The rearrangement joins TRBV6-5 to TRBJ1-5; no definite D call. Trimming pared 2 bases from V and 4 bases from J, leaving 6 bases between. The germline CDR1 and CDR2 sequences are MNHEY and SVGAGI. This CDR3 is built from 13 residues. The CDR3: CASSYPSNQPQHF. As DNA, the CDR3 is TGTGCCAGCAGTTACCCGAGTAATCAGCCCCAGCATTTT.

The gene calls are TRBV7-9 and TRBJ2-4; 12 nucleotides match TRBD2. CDR3 length equals 21 residues. Per germline, CDR1 SEHNR and CDR2 FQNEAQ (reference sequence). J gave up 0 bases and V 0 bases, and 12 bases lay outside the gene matches. The CDR3 DNA reads TGTGCCAGCAGCTTAGCGCCTCCGACTAGCGGGAGATCTGTAGCCAAAAACATTCAGTACTTC. Encoded protein: CASSLAPPTSGRSVAKNIQYF.

There are many counts of this clonotype. V is TRBV20-1 and J is TRBJ1-1, with D tentatively TRBD1 (5 bases). The V end was cut by 4 bases, the J end by 7 bases, with 13 bases between. The germline gives CDR1 DFQATT, CDR2 SNEGSKA (reference sequence). This CDR3 has 12 residues. This CDR3 reads CSATSGGGEAFF. In DNA form, the CDR3 reads TGCAGTGCTACGAGTGGGGGTGGTGAAGCTTTCTTT.

This clonotype came up a few times. At one of its ends the junction is not consistent with the germline gene, which may arise from a read error. The chain recombines TRBV7-2 with TRBJ2-7; TRBD2 is a possible D gene (6 bases). This CDR3 has 15 amino acids. The germline gives CDR1 SGHTA, CDR2 FQGNSA. The CDR3 bases are TGTGCCAGCAGCTTAGGTAGCGGTCTAAGCTACGGGCAGTACTTC. Encoded protein: CASSLGSGLSYGQYF.

The V and J genes are TRBV27 and TRBJ2-5; D possibly corresponds to TRBD1 (5 bases). Per germline, CDR1 MNHEY and CDR2 SMNVEV (reference sequence). The CDR3 runs 13 residues. V shed 9 bases and J shed 5 bases, with 16 bases lying between them. The CDR3 reads CARSSQGHETQYF. CDR3 nucleotides: TGTGCCAGAAGCTCCCAGGGCCACGAGACCCAGTACTTC.

Concerning this clonotype itself: This may be a read error, as it is one base from a much larger clone. The chain uses TRBV6-1 and TRBJ2-1, with D unresolved. The CDR3 has 13 amino acids. Germline V lookup: CDR1 MNHNS, CDR2 SASEGT. Trimming cost V 4 bases and J 3 bases, with 7 bases left between them. The CDR3 region has the DNA TGTGCCAGCAGTGCGGAGCTCTACAATGAGCAGTTCTTC. Amino acid sequence: CASSAELYNEQFF.

The chain couples TRBV18 to TRBJ1-5; D possibly corresponds to TRBD1 (5 bases). Germline V gene data show CDR1 as KGHSH and CDR2 as LQKENI. With 9 bases removed from V and 3 bases from J, the gap between germline ends came to 18 bases. This CDR3 has 15 amino acids. The CDR3 sequence is CARSPKQANNQPQHF. The CDR3 coding sequence is TGTGCCAGATCCCCAAAACAGGCGAACAATCAGCCCCAGCATTTT.

This clonotype was picked up many times. The chain links TRBV4-1 to TRBJ1-6, with D unclear. V was shortened by 1 base and J by 9 bases, with 7 bases between the two germline ends. Per germline, CDR1 MGHRA and CDR2 YSYEKL. The CDR3 is 13 residues long. CDR3 region: CASSQALGSPLHF. Written as DNA, the CDR3 is TGCGCCAGCAGCCAAGCTCTCGGTTCACCCCTCCACTTT.

The chain combines TRBV28 with TRBJ2-5, with D possibly being TRBD2 (6 bases). V was clipped by 3 bases and J by 12 bases, with 23 bases between them. The CDR3 is 15 residues long. Germline V gene data show CDR1 as MDHEN and CDR2 as SYDVKM. CDR3 amino acids: CASSFSSGTQESKYF. The CDR3 DNA sequence: TGTGCCAGCAGTTTTTCGTCGGGGACTCAAGAGTCCAAGTACTTC. The full variable domain, completed using reference TRBV28 and TRBJ2-5, is DVKVTQSSRYLVKRTGEKVFLECVQDMDHENMFWYRQDPGLGLRLIYFSYDVKMKEKGDIPEGYSVSREKKERFSLILESASTNQTSMYLCASSFSSGTQESKYFGPGTRLLVL.

This clonotype was observed once. One end of the junction is discordant with germline, which a read error may explain. This chain connects TRBV6-2 or TRBV6-3 to TRBJ2-1, with D tentatively TRBD1 (5 bases). The CDR3 covers 16 residues. CDR1 MNHEY and CDR2 SVGEGT come from the germline V gene. The CDR3 is CTSSDSIFRSGNEQFF. The CDR3 DNA follows: TGTACCAGCAGTGACAGTATTTTTAGGAGTGGCAATGAGCAGTTCTTC.

The chain couples TRBV12-3 or TRBV12-4 to TRBJ2-1; 10 bases fit TRBD2. With 2 bases clipped from V and 6 bases from J, the junction kept 4 bases outside the gene matches. The CDR3 has 15 amino acids. CDR3 amino acids: CASSLRIAGGNEQFF. CDR3 DNA: TGTGCCAGCAGTTTAAGGATAGCGGGAGGCAATGAGCAGTTCTTC.

This clonotype was counted ten times or more. Here the CDR3 DNA reads TGTGCCACCAGCAGAGGGACTAGCGGGAGGCGGACCGGAGATACGCAGTATTTT. Translation: CATSRGTSGRRTGDTQYF. The genes are TRBV15 and TRBJ2-3; TRBD2 matches at 14 bases. V was clipped by 1 base and J by 5 bases; unmatched bases: 8. Germline V gene sequence: CDR1 LNHNV, CDR2 YYDKDF (reference sequence). The CDR3 has 18 amino acids.

The rearrangement joins TRBV2 to TRBJ2-3, with unresolved D. Trimming removed 1 base at V and 8 bases at J, with 10 bases between. Germline CDR1 SNHLY, CDR2 FYNNEI. The CDR3 has 13 residues. CDR3 bases: TGTGCCAGCAGTGAAGAAATACCCGCTACGCAGTATTTT. It codes for CASSEEIPATQYF.